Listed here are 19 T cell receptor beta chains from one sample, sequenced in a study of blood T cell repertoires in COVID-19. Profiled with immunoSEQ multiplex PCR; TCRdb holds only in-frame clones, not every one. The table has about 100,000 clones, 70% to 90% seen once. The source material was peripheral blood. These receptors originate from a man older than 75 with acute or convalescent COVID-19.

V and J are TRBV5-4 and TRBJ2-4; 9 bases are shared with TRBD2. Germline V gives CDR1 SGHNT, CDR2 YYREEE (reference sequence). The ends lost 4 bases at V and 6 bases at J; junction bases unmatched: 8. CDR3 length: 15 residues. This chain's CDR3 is CASSGDSGSGNIQYF. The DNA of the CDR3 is TGTGCCAGCAGCGGGGATAGCGGGAGCGGAAACATTCAGTACTTC. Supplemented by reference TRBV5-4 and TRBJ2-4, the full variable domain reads ETGVTQSPTHLIKTRGQQVTLRCSSQSGHNTVSWYQQALGQGPQFIFQYYREEENGRGNFPPRFSGLQFPNYSSELNVNALELDDSALYLCASSGDSGSGNIQYFGAGTRLSVL.

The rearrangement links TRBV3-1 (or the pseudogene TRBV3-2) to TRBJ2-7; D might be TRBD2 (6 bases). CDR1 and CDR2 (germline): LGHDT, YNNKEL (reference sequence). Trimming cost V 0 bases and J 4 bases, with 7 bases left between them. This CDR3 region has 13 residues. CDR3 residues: CASSQDREYEQYF. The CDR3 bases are TGTGCCAGCAGCCAAGATCGGGAGTACGAGCAGTACTTC.

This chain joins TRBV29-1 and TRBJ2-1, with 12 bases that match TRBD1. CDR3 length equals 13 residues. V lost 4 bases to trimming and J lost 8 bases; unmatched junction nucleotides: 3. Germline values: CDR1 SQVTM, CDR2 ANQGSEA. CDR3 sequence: CSVAGTGGDEQFF. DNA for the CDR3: TGCAGCGTTGCCGGGACAGGGGGCGATGAGCAGTTCTTC.

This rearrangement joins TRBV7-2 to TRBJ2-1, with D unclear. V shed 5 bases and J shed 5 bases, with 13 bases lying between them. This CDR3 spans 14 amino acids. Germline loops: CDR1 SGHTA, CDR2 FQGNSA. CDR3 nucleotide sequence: TGTGCCAGCAGCATCGATGGCCCCAACAATGAGCAGTTCTTC. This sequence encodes CASSIDGPNNEQFF.

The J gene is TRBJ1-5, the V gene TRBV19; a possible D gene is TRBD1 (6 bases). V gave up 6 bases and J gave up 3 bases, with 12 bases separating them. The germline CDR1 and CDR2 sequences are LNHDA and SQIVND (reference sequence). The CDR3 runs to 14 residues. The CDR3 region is CASRLTGNNQPQHF. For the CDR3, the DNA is TGTGCCAGTAGGCTAACAGGGAACAATCAGCCCCAGCATTTT. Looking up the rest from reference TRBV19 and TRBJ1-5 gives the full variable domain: DGGITQSPKYLFRKEGQNVTLSCEQNLNHDAMYWYRQDPGQGLRLIYYSQIVNDFQKGDIAEGYSVSREKKESFPLTVTSAQKNPTAFYLCASRLTGNNQPQHFGDGTRLSIL.

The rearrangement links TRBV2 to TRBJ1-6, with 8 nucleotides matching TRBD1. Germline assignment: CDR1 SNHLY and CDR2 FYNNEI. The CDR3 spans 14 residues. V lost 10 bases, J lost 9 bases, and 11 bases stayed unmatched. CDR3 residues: CATGQGRQGSPLHF. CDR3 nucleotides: TGTGCCACTGGACAGGGACGTCAGGGTTCACCCCTCCACTTT.

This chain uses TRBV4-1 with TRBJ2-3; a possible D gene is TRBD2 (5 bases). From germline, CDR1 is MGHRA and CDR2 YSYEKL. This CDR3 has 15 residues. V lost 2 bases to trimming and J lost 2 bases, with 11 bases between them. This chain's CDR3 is CASSQSISATDTQYF. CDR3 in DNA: TGCGCCAGCAGCCAATCCATTAGCGCCACAGATACGCAGTATTTT.

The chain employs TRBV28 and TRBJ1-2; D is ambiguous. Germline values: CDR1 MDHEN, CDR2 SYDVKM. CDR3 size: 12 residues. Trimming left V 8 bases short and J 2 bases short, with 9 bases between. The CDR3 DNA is TGTGCCAGCCACACAGTCAACTATGGCTACACCTTC. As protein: CASHTVNYGYTF.

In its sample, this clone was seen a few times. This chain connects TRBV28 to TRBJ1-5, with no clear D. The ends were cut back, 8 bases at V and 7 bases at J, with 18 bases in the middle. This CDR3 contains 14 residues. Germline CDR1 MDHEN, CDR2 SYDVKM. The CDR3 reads CASGKDLEGQPQHF. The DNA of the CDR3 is TGTGCCAGCGGAAAGGACTTGGAAGGACAGCCCCAGCATTTT.

CDR3 amino acids: CASSEAQQGARNQPQHF. The CDR3, as DNA: TGTGCCAGCAGTGAAGCCCAACAGGGGGCTCGGAATCAGCCCCAGCATTTT. This sequence joins TRBV2 and TRBJ1-5; 9 nucleotides align to TRBD1. Losses at the gene ends were 0 bases for V and 4 bases for J; bases not matched to a gene: 7. Germline loops: CDR1 SNHLY, CDR2 FYNNEI. CDR3 length: 17 amino acids.

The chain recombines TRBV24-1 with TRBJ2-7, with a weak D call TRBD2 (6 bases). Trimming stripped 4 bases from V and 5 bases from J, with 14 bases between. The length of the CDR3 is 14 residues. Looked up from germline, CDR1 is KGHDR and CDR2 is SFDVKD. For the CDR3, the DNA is TGTGCCACCAGTGAACCTGGTGGAGGGCACGAGCAGTACTTC. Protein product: CATSEPGGGHEQYF.

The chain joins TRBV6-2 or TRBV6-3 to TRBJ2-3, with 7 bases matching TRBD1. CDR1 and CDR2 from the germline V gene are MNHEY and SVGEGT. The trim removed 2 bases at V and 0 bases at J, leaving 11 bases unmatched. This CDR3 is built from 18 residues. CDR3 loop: CASSYNGVGTASTDTQYF. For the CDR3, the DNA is TGTGCCAGCAGTTACAACGGGGTTGGGACAGCGAGCACAGATACGCAGTATTTT.

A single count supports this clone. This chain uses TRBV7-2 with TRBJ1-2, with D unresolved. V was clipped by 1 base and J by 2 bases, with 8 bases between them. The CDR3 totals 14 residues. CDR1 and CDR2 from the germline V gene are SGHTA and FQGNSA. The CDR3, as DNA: TGTGCCAGCAGCTTAGTAGCGGAAAACTATGGCTACACCTTC. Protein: CASSLVAENYGYTF. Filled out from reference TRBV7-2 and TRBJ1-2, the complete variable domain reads GAGVSQSPSNKVTEKGKDVELRCDPISGHTALYWYRQSLGQGLEFLIYFQGNSAPDKSGLPSDRFSAERTGGSVSTLTIQRTQQEDSAVYLCASSLVAENYGYTFGSGTRLTVV.

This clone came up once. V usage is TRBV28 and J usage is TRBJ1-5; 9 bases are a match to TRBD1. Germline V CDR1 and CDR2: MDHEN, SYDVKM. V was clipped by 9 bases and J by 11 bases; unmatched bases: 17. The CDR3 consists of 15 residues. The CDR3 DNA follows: TGTGCCAGTTCAGGGACAGGGAAGGGTGATGGGGCCCAGCATTTT. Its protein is CASSGTGKGDGAQHF.

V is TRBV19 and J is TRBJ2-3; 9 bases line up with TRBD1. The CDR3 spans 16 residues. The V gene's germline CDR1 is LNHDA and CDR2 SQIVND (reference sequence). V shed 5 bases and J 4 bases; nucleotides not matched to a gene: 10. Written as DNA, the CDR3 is TGTGCCAGTAGTCCGCTCTGGACAGGGGAAGCAGATACGCAGTATTTT. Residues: CASSPLWTGEADTQYF.

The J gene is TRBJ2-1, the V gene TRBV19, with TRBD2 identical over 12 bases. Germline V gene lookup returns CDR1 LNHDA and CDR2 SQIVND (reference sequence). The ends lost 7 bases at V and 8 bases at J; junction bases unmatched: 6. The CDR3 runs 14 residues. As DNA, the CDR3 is TGTGCCAGTACCCGGACTAGCGGGGTTCATGAGCAGTTCTTC. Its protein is CASTRTSGVHEQFF.

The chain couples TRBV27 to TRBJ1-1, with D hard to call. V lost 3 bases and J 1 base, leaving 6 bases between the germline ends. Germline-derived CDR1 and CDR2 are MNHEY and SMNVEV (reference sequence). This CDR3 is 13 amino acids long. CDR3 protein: CASSFARNTEAFF. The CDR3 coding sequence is TGTGCCAGCAGTTTCGCCAGGAACACTGAAGCTTTCTTT.

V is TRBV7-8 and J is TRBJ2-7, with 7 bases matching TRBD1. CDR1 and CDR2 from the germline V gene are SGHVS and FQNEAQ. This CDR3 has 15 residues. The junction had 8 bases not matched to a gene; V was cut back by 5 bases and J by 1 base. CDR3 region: CASSLDRVKSYEQYF. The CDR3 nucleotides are TGTGCCAGCAGCCTAGACAGGGTTAAATCCTACGAGCAGTACTTC.

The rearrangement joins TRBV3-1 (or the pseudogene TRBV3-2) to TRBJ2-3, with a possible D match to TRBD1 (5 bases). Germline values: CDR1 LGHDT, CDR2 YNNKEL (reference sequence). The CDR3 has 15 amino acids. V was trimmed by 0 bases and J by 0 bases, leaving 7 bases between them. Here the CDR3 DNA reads TGTGCCAGCAGCCAAGAGACAGCTAGCACAGATACGCAGTATTTT. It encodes CASSQETASTDTQYF.